What follows describes a single T cell receptor (beta chain). The record originates from a study of Ad26.COV2.S vaccination and SARS-CoV-2 variants. V shed 5 bases and J 3 bases; nucleotides not matched to a gene: 15. The CDR3 contains 20 residues. CDR1 and CDR2 from the germline V gene are KGHDR and SFDVKD. Treatment of the sample: 15 to 20 received Ad26.COV2.S at low or high dose, single or two shots; 5 received placebo; per-sample allocation not given. Material that was analyzed had been drawn on day 63 after the first vaccine or placebo injection. Method: immunoSEQ multiplex PCR; TCRdb's copy keeps in-frame clones and lacks some. Among approximately 350,000 clones, around 90% were seen once, and the ten largest hold around 3.7%.

The V gene is TRBV24-1, the J gene TRBJ2-2; TRBD1 matches at 12 bases. The clonotype was recovered from a person between 18 and 59 years old who received the Ad26.COV2.S COVID-19 vaccine or a placebo. The sequenced sample was peripheral blood, obtained in a trial of Ad26.COV2.S vaccine versus placebo. CDR3 in amino acids: CATSAAPGQGAKGYTGELFF. DNA for the CDR3: TGTGCCACCAGTGCGGCGCCGGGACAGGGGGCGAAGGGGTACACCGGGGAGCTGTTTTTT.